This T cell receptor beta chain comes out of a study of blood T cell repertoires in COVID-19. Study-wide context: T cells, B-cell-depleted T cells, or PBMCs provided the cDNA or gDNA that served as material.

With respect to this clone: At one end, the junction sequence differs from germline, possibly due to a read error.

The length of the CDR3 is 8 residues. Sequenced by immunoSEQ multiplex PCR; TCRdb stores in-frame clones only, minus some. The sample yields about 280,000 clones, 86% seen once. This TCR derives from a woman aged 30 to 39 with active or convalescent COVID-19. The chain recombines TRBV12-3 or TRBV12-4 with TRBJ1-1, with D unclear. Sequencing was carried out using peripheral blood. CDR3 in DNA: TGTGCCAGCAGTAGACATGTTTTT. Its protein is CASSRHVF.